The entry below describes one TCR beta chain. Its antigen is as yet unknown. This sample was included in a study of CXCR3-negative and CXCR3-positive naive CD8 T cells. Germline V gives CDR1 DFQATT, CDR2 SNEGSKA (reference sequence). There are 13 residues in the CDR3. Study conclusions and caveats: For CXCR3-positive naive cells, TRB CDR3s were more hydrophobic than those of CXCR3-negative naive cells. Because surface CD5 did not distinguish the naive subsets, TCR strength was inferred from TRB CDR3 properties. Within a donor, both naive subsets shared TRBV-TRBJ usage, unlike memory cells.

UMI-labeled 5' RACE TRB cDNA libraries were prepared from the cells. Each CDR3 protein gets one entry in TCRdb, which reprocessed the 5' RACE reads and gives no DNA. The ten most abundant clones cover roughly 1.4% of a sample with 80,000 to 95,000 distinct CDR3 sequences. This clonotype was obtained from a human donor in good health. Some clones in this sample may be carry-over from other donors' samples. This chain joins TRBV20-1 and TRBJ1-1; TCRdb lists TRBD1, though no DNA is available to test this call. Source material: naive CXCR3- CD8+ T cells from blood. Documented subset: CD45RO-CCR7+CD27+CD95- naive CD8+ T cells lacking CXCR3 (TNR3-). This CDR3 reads CSARHRERTEAFF.